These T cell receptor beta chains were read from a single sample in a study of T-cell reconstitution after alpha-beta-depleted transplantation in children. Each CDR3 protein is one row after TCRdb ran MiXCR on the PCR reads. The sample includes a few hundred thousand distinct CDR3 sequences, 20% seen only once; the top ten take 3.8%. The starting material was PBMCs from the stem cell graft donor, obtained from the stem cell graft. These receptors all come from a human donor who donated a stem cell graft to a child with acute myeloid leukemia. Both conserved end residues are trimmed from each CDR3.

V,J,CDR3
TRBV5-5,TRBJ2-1,ASSQGVIGANEQF
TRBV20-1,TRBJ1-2,SPYRTGTYGYT
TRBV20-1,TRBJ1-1,SARGPERGYTEAF
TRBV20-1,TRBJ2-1,SASRDRGYNEQF
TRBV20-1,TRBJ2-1,SARGSGLAYNNEQF
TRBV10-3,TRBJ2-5,AISGTSGQETQY
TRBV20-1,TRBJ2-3,SARSLRESTDTQY
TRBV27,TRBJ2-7,ASRSGTANYEQY
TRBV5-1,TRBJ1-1,ASSLAPRNTEAF
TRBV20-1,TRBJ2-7,SAKPFSGRASYEQY
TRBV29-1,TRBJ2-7,SVEVYDSSYEQY
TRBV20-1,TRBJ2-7,SARKGVNYEQY
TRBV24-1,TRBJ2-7,ASEGTESYEQY